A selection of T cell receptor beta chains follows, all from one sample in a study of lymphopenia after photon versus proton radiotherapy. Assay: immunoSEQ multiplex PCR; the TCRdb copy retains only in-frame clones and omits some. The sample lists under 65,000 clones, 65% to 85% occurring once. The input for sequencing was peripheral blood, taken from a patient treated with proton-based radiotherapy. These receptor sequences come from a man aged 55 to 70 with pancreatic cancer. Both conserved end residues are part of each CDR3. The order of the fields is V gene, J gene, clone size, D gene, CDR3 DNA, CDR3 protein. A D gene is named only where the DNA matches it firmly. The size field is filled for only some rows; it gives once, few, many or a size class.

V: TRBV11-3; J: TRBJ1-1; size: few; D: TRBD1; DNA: TGTGCCAGCAGCAGCCGGGACAGGGGAGTGCGAAACACTGAAGCTTTCTTT; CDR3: CASSSRDRGVRNTEAFF
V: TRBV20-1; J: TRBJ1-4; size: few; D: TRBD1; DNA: TGCAGTGCTAGAGGAGGGACAGAGATTAATTTT; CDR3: CSARGGTEINF
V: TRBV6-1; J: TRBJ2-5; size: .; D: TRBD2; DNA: TGTGCCAGCATGGGATGGGAGGGGGAGACCCAGTACTTC; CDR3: CASMGWEGETQYF
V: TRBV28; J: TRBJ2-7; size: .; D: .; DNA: TGTGCCAGCAGTCTCAGCGTAGTCTACGAGCAGTACTTC; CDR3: CASSLSVVYEQYF
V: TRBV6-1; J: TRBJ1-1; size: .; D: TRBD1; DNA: TGTGCCAGCAGCGACAGGGTGAACACTGAAGCTTTCTTT; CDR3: CASSDRVNTEAFF
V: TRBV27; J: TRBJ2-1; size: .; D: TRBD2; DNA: TGTGCCAGCAGTCCGGCGACTAGCTGGAATGAGCAGTTCTTC; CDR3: CASSPATSWNEQFF
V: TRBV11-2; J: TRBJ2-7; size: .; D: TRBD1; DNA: TGTGCCAGCAGCGTAGACAGGGGGCCCGACGAGCAGTACTTC; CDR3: CASSVDRGPDEQYF
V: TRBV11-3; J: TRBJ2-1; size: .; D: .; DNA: TGTGCCAGCAGCTTATGGTGGGGGAGCTCCTACAATGAGCAGTTCTTC; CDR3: CASSLWWGSSYNEQFF
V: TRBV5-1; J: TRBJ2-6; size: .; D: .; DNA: TGCGCCAGCAGCTTACCTTCTGGGGCCAACGTCCTGACTTTC; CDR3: CASSLPSGANVLTF
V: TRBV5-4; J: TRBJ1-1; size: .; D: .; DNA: TGTGCCAGCAGCTTCACAGTGAACACTGAAGCTTTCTTT; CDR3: CASSFTVNTEAFF
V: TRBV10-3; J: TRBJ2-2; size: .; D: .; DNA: TGTGCCATTTCCGCGGTCACCGGGGAGCTGTTTTTT; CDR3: CAISAVTGELFF
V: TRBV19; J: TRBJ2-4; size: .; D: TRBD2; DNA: TGTGCCAGTAGTATCCGGTCTAGCGGGACTGTCCTGGGCAAAAACATTCAGTACTTC; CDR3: CASSIRSSGTVLGKNIQYF
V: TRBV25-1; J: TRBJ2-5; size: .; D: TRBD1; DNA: TGTGCCAGCAGTGAAATCGCCGGGACAGGATCTGAGACCCAGTACTTC; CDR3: CASSEIAGTGSETQYF
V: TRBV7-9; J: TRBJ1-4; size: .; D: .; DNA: TGTGCCAGCAGCCCCAGATTTCGGGATGGAAAAGAAAAACTGTTTTTT; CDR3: CASSPRFRDGKEKLFF
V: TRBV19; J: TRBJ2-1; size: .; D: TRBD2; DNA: TGTGCCAGTAGTATGGGGACTAGCGCCTACAATGAGCAGTTCTTC; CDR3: CASSMGTSAYNEQFF
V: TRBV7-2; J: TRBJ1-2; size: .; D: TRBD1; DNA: TGTGCCAGCAGCTTCGGACAGGCCTATGGCTACACCTTC; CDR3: CASSFGQAYGYTF
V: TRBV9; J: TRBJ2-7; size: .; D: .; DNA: TGTGCCAGCAGCCACGGGGGTAGTCTAGGAAACGAGCAGTACTTC; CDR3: CASSHGGSLGNEQYF
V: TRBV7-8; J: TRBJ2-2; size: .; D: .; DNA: TGTGCCAGCACCCCCCCACTCAGAGCTAGCACCGGGGAGCTGTTTTTT; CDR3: CASTPPLRASTGELFF